This T cell receptor beta chain was recorded in a study of T cell clonality in common variable immunodeficiency. This clone was counted a few times. What it binds is unknown. Read data end 3 residues before the CDR3 end; the end is taken from the germline J gene. Study outcomes and limitations: CVID subjects shared fewer TCRbeta clones than healthy controls did. Common variable immunodeficiency TCR beta sequences reportedly had fewer deletions and N-nucleotide insertions.

The assay was immunoSEQ multiplex PCR, and TCRdb's table has in-frame clones only and misses some. The record shows over 20,000 clones for this sample, with no singletons present. V shed 5 bases and J 6 bases; nucleotides not matched to a gene: 5. CDR1 SEHNR and CDR2 FQNEAQ come from the germline V gene (reference sequence). This CDR3 spans 13 amino acids. Patients had low serum IgG, IgA and/or IgM and specific antibody deficiency. The sample was peripheral blood mononuclear cells. The source is a human donor with common variable immunodeficiency. J is TRBJ2-5 and V is TRBV7-9; 8 bases align to TRBD1. The CDR3 DNA, read in part, is TGTGCCAGCAGCCCCGGGACAGGTCAGACC. Its protein is CASSPGTGQT. The entire CDR3 is CASSPGTGQTQYF.